A selection of T cell receptor beta chains follows, all from one sample in a study of blood T cell repertoires in COVID-19. The repertoire was sequenced with immunoSEQ multiplex PCR; TCRdb's copy has only in-frame clones and lacks some. The sample shows about 22,000 clones, 80% to 90% of them seen only once. The sequenced sample consisted of peripheral blood. The receptors come from a human donor with active COVID-19. The donor label of this sample is uncertain. Both conserved end residues are part of each CDR3. Fields, in order: J gene, clone size, V gene, D gene, CDR3 DNA, CDR3 protein. D genes are given only for firm matches. For some rows the clone size is stated as once, few or many, or as a class when expanded; others skip it.

TRBJ1-6	NA	TRBV21-1	NA	TGTGCCAGCAGAAGGGGGGGATCACCCCTCCACTTT	CASRRGGSPLHF
TRBJ2-7	NA	TRBV7-3	NA	TGTGCCAGCAGCTTAGGTAGCGGCTCCTACGAGCAGTACTTC	CASSLGSGSYEQYF
TRBJ1-2	NA	TRBV28	NA	TGTGCCAGCAGATCCCCGGCGGGGGGATGGGATGGCTACACCTTC	CASRSPAGGWDGYTF
TRBJ2-1	NA	TRBV5-6	TRBD2	TGTGCCAGCAGCTTGGAATGGACTAGCGGGTACAATGAGCAGTTCTTC	CASSLEWTSGYNEQFF
TRBJ2-2	NA	TRBV6-5	TRBD2	TGTGCCAGCAGTTTTGGACTAGCGGGAGGAGTCGGGGAGCTGTTTTTT	CASSFGLAGGVGELFF
TRBJ2-1	NA	TRBV6-5	TRBD2	TGTGCCAGCAGCCCGGGACTAGCGGGAGCGGATGAGCAGTTCTTC	CASSPGLAGADEQFF
TRBJ2-1	NA	TRBV3-1/TRBV3-2	TRBD1	TGTGCCAGCAGCCCGGACAGGGGGCGTGAGCAGTTCTTC	CASSPDRGREQFF
TRBJ2-2	NA	TRBV6-2/TRBV6-3	TRBD2	TGTGCCAGCAGTTCCTCCGGGACTATGAACACCGGGGAGCTGTTTTTT	CASSSSGTMNTGELFF
TRBJ2-1	few	TRBV29-1	TRBD1	TGCAGCGTTGAAGTGTGGGACAGCTCCTACAATGAGCAGTTCTTC	CSVEVWDSSYNEQFF
TRBJ2-1	NA	TRBV5-1	TRBD2	TGCGCCAGCAGCAAGCTTCTAGCGGGGGGAACCTACAATGAGCAGTTCTTC	CASSKLLAGGTYNEQFF
TRBJ1-5	NA	TRBV6-5	NA	TGTGCCAGCAATTCCGTTAATCAGCCCCAGCATTTT	CASNSVNQPQHF
TRBJ2-7	NA	TRBV13	NA	TGTGCCAGCAGTTACGGTGGTACAGGGAGCTCCTACGAGCAGTACTTC	CASSYGGTGSSYEQYF
TRBJ1-2	NA	TRBV6-5	TRBD1	TGTGCCAGCAGTTCCACAGGGACAGGGAACTATGGCTACACCTTC	CASSSTGTGNYGYTF
TRBJ1-3	NA	TRBV6-2/TRBV6-3	NA	TGTGCCAGCAGTTCGGACGGGAGGGGAGGAAACACCATATATTTT	CASSSDGRGGNTIYF
TRBJ2-1	NA	TRBV11-3	NA	TGTGCCAGCAGCTTAGGGGGCACCAGCTCCTACAATGAGCAGTTCTTC	CASSLGGTSSYNEQFF
TRBJ2-1	NA	TRBV29-1	TRBD2	TGCAGCGTGAGAGGGATACCTAGGGCCGGACTAGCGGGAGATGAGCAGTTCTTC	CSVRGIPRAGLAGDEQFF
TRBJ2-7	NA	TRBV3-1/TRBV3-2	TRBD1	TGTGCCAGCAGCCTCGGGACAGGATGGGCCTACGAGCAGTACTTC	CASSLGTGWAYEQYF
TRBJ2-2	NA	TRBV4-2	TRBD1	TGTGCCAGCAGCCAGGAAACAGGGGGCGGCACCGGGGAGCTGTTTTTT	CASSQETGGGTGELFF
TRBJ2-7	NA	TRBV19	TRBD1	TGTGCCAGTAGTACTCGACAGGGTCTCACCTACGAGCAGTACTTC	CASSTRQGLTYEQYF
TRBJ2-1	NA	TRBV4-2	TRBD2	TGTGCCAGCAGCCCAAGGGCTAGCGGGGGTGGCGATGAGCAGTTCTTC	CASSPRASGGGDEQFF
TRBJ2-7	NA	TRBV6-5	NA	TGTGCCAGCCGACAGGATCCTAGCTCCTACGAGCAGTACTTC	CASRQDPSSYEQYF
TRBJ2-1	NA	TRBV19	NA	TGTGCCAGTAGTATTGGGCCCGGATCCCAGGAGCAGTTCTTC	CASSIGPGSQEQFF
TRBJ2-7	NA	TRBV21-1	NA	TGTGCCAGCAGCAAAGAAAAGGGGGCTGGCTCCTACGAGCAGTACTTC	CASSKEKGAGSYEQYF
TRBJ1-2	NA	TRBV2	NA	TGTGCCAGCAGTGCGGGGGGGGATGGCTACACCTTC	CASSAGGDGYTF
TRBJ2-7	NA	TRBV27	NA	TGTGCCAGCAGTCCGCACAGACCTGGGTCCTACGAGCAGTACTTC	CASSPHRPGSYEQYF